The 5 T cell receptor beta chains given below trace back to one sample, sequenced in a study of T-cell memory formation after mild COVID-19. Each CDR3 protein is one row after TCRdb ran MiXCR on the 5' RACE reads. The profile shows over 350,000 distinct CDR3 sequences, 20% to 25% of them singletons. Sequenced input: PBMCs or a T cell subset sorted from them (not recorded which). Every receptor here comes from an adult woman who had mild COVID-19 (a few samples of this study predate the infection). Cell type and time point are not known.

This clonotype came up a few times. This chain links TRBV12-3 or TRBV12-4 with TRBJ2-4, with a tentative D call TRBD1 (5 bases). CDR3 length: 15 residues. The V end lost 2 bases, the J end lost 5 bases, and 13 bases lay between the germline ends. The CDR3 DNA sequence: TGTGCCAGCAGTTTATCAGGGTTGGCAGAAAACATTCAGTACTTC. Its translation is CASSLSGLAENIQYF.

This chain uses TRBV12-3 or TRBV12-4 with TRBJ1-5; maybe TRBD1 (5 bases). The V and J ends lost 10 bases and 4 bases respectively, with 23 bases between them. This CDR3 contains 16 residues. In DNA form, the CDR3 reads TGTGCCACTCAGTTTGGGGGGACCTTAGGGAATCAGCCCCAGCATTTT. Encoded protein: CATQFGGTLGNQPQHF.

This clonotype was counted only a few times. The CDR3 sequence: CASSVVSGRANTETQYF. CDR3 DNA: TGCGCCAGCAGTGTTGTTAGCGGGAGGGCCAATACAGAGACCCAGTACTTC. This chain links TRBV4-3 with TRBJ2-5; 11 positions agree with TRBD2. This CDR3 has 17 amino acids. The germline CDR1 and CDR2 sequences are LGHNA and YSLEER. Trimming took 6 bases from V and 4 from J; bases not matched to a gene: 13.

This clonotype was seen ten or more times. V usage is TRBV15 and J usage is TRBJ1-1, with D possibly TRBD1 on 5 matching bases. The CDR3 is 14 residues long. In germline, CDR1 is LNHNV, CDR2 YYDKDF (reference sequence). Trimming took off 0 bases at V and 5 bases at J, with 10 bases between the two ends. CDR3 residues: CATSRDRAGTEAFF. The CDR3 nucleotides read TGTGCCACCAGCAGAGACAGGGCTGGGACTGAAGCTTTCTTT.

In this sample, this clonotype turned up a few times. The chain joins TRBV5-1 to TRBJ2-5; no definite D call. CDR1 is SGHRS and CDR2 is YFSETQ in the germline V gene. The CDR3 sequence is 15 residues long. Between the trimmed V and J ends, which lost 1 base and 5 bases, there was a span of 15 bases. The CDR3 loop reads CASSLNMGTRETQYF. The CDR3 nucleotides read TGCGCCAGCAGCTTGAACATGGGAACGAGGGAGACCCAGTACTTC.